This T cell receptor beta chain was sequenced in a study of blood T cell repertoires in COVID-19. Whole-study context: COVID-19 samples collected from the United States, Italy and Spain covered acute and convalescent phases. PBMCs, B-cell-depleted T cells, or T cells provided the cDNA or gDNA that made up the material.

Trimming removed 4 bases from V and 2 bases from J, with 11 bases in between. Germline loops: CDR1 SGHTA, CDR2 FQGNSA. This CDR3 is built from 14 residues. Authors' processing steps: Reference gene primer amplification gave nucleated cell count estimates. Profiling relied on immunoSEQ multiplex PCR, and the TCRdb table lists in-frame clones only, not all of them. That table furnishes V, J and clone size, whereas the DNA furnished D and trimming. This table has 470,000 or so clones, roughly 85% appearing once. The specimen sequenced was peripheral blood. The V call is TRBV7-2, the J call TRBJ1-1; perhaps TRBD1 as D (5 bases). The source is a human donor in a cohort sampled during active COVID-19. CDR3 in DNA: TGTGCCAGCAGCTGGGCGGGGGAAAACACTGAAGCTTTCTTT. This gives the protein CASSWAGENTEAFF.